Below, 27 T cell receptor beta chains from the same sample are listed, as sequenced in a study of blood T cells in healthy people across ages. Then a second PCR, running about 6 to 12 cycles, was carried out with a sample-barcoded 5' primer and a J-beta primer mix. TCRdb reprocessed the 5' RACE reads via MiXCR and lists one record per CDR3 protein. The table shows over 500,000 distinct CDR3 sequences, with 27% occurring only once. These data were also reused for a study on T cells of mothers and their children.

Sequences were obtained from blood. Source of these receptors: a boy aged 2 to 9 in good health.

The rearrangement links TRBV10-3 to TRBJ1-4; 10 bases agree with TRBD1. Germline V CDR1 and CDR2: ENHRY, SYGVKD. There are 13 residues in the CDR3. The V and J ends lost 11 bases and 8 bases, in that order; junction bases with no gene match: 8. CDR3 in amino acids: CAARDRGLEKLFF. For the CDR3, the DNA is TGTGCCGCTCGGGACAGGGGTTTAGAAAAACTGTTTTTT.

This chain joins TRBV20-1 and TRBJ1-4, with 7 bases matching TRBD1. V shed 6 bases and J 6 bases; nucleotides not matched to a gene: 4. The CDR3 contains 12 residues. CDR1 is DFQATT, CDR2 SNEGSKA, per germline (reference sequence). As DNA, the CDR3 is TGCAGTGCACCACAGGGGTATGAAAAACTGTTTTTT. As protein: CSAPQGYEKLFF.

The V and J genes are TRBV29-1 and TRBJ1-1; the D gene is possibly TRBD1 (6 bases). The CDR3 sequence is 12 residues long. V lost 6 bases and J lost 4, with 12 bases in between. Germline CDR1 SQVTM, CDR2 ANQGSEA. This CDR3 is CSVGRGVTEAFF. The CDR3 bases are TGCAGCGTAGGCAGGGGCGTCACTGAAGCTTTCTTT.

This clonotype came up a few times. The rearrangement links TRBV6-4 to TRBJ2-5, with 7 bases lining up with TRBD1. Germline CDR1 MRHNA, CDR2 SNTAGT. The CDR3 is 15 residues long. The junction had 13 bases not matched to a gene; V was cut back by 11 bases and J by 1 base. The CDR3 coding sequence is TGTGCCGGCCTAAACCGGGACAGTACCCAAGAGACCCAGTACTTC. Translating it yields CAGLNRDSTQETQYF.

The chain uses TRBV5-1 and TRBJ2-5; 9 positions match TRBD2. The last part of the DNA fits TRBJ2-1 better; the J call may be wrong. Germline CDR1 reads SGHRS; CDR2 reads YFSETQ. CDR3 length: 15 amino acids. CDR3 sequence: CASSFGSGRGDEQFF. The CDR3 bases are TGCGCCAGCAGCTTTGGTAGCGGGAGAGGTGATGAGCAGTTCTTC.

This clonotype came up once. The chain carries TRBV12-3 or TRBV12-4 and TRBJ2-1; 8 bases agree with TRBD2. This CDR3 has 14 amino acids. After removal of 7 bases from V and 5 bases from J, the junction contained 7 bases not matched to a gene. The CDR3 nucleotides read TGTGCCAGCAAAGCGGGGGAGAGGGACAATGAGCAGTTCTTC. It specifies CASKAGERDNEQFF.

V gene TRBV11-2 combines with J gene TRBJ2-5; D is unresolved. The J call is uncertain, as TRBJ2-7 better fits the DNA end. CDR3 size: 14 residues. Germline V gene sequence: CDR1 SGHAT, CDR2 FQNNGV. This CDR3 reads CASSLWQKSNEQYF. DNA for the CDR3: TGTGCCAGCAGCTTATGGCAGAAGTCAAACGAGCAGTACTTC.

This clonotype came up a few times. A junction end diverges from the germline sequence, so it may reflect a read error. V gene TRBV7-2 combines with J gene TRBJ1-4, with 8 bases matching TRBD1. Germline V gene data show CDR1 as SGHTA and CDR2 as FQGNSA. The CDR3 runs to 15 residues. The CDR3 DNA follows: TGTGCCAGCAGCACCGGACAGGGCTTAAATGAAAAACTATTTTTT. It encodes CASSTGQGLNEKLFF.

DNA for the CDR3: TGTGCCAGCGCAGACTGGGGAAAAGGCTACAATGAGCAGTTCTTC. This sequence encodes CASADWGKGYNEQFF. The rearrangement uses TRBV25-1 and TRBJ2-1, with D uncertain. The germline V and J ends were trimmed by 8 bases and 3 bases, with 17 bases remaining between them. Germline V CDR1 and CDR2: MGHDK, SYGVNS. This CDR3 region has 15 residues.

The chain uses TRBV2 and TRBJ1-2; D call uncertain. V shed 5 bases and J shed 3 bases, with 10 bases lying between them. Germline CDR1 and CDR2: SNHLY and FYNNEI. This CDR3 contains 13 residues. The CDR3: CASSNSDYYGYTF. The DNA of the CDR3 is TGTGCCAGCAGTAACTCGGATTACTATGGCTACACCTTC.

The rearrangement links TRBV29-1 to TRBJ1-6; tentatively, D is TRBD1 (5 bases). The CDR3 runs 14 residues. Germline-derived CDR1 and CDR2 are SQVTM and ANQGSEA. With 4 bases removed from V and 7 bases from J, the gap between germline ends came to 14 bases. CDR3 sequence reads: CSVGEGARNSPLHF. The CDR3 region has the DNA TGCAGCGTTGGGGAAGGGGCCCGGAATTCACCCCTCCACTTT. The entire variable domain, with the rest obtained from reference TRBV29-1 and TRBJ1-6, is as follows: SAVISQKPSRDICQRGTSLTIQCQVDSQVTMMFWYRQQPGQSLTLIATANQGSEATYESGFVIDKFPISRPNLTFSTLTVSNMSPEDSSIYLCSVGEGARNSPLHFGNGTRLTVT.

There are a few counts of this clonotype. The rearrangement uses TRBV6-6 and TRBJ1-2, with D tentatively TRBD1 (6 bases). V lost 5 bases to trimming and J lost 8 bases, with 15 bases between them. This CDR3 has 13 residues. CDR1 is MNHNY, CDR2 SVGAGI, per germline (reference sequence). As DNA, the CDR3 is TGTGCCAGCAGTCCTCCCGGGGGGCGCGGCTACACCTTC. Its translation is CASSPPGGRGYTF.

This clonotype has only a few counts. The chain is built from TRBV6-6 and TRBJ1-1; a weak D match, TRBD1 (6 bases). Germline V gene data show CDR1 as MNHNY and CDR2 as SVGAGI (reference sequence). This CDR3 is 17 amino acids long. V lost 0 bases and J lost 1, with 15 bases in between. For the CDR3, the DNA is TGTGCCAGCAGTTACTCGGTACACAGGGATAGGAACACTGAAGCTTTCTTT. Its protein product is CASSYSVHRDRNTEAFF.

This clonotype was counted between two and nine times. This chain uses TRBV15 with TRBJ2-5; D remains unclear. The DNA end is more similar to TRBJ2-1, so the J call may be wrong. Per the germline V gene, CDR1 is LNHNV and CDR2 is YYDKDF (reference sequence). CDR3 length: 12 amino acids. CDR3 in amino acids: CATSRLNGEQFF. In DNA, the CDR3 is TGTGCCACCAGCAGATTAAACGGTGAGCAGTTCTTC.

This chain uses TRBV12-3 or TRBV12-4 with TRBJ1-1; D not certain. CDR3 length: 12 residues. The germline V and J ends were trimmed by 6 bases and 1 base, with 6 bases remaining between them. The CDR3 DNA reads TGTGCCAGCAGCATCTGGAACACTGAAGCTTTCTTT. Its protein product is CASSIWNTEAFF.

In nucleotides, the CDR3 is TGTGCCAGCAGTCCGGGACAGGGGTCTGAAGCTTTCTTT. Its translation is CASSPGQGSEAFF. This chain uses TRBV27 with TRBJ1-1; TRBD1 agrees at 10 bases. The germline V gene has CDR1 MNHEY and CDR2 SMNVEV (reference sequence). CDR3 length: 13 amino acids. V was clipped by 5 bases and J by 6 bases; unmatched bases: 3.

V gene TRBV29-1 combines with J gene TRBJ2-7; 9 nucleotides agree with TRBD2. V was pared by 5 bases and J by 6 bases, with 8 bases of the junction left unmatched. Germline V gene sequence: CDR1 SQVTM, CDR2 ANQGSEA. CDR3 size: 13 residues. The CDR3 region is CSVRQAGGSEQYF. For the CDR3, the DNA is TGCAGCGTTCGCCAGGCGGGAGGGTCCGAGCAGTACTTC.

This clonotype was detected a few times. CDR3 sequence reads: CASSPSRGPEKLFF. The CDR3 nucleotides are TGTGCCAGCAGTCCTTCCAGGGGGCCAGAAAAACTGTTTTTT. The chain joins TRBV7-2 to TRBJ1-4; TRBD1 matches 8 bases. There are 14 residues in the CDR3. Germline CDR1 and CDR2: SGHTA and FQGNSA. V lost 6 bases and J lost 8; bases outside the gene matches: 8. The full variable domain, completed using reference TRBV7-2 and TRBJ1-4, is GAGVSQSPSNKVTEKGKDVELRCDPISGHTALYWYRQSLGQGLEFLIYFQGNSAPDKSGLPSDRFSAERTGGSVSTLTIQRTQQEDSAVYLCASSPSRGPEKLFFGSGTQLSVL.

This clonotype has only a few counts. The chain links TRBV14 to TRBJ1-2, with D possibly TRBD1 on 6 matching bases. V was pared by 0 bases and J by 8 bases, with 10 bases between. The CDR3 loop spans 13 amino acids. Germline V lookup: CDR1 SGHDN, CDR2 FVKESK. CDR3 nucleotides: TGTGCCAGCAGCCAAGATTCAACAGGGGGCTACACCTTC. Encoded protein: CASSQDSTGGYTF.

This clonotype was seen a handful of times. The CDR3 is CSARTSVPSYNEQFF. In nucleotides, the CDR3 is TGCAGTGCTAGGACTAGCGTGCCCTCCTACAATGAGCAGTTCTTC. V and J are TRBV20-1 and TRBJ2-1; 8 positions match TRBD2. The CDR3 totals 15 residues. Germline V CDR1 and CDR2: DFQATT, SNEGSKA (reference sequence). With V trimmed by 3 bases and J by 0 bases, 4 bases remained unmatched.

CDR3 sequence reads: CASARVSGNTIYF. CDR3 nucleotides: TGTGCCAGTGCACGGGTCTCTGGAAACACCATATATTTT. The chain recombines TRBV19 with TRBJ1-3; D unclear. The CDR3 has 13 amino acids. Looked up from germline, CDR1 is LNHDA and CDR2 is SQIVND (reference sequence). Trimming shortened V by 8 bases and J by 0 bases, and 8 bases separated the two germline ends. The entire variable domain, with the rest obtained from reference TRBV19 and TRBJ1-3, is as follows: DGGITQSPKYLFRKEGQNVTLSCEQNLNHDAMYWYRQDPGQGLRLIYYSQIVNDFQKGDIAEGYSVSREKKESFPLTVTSAQKNPTAFYLCASARVSGNTIYFGEGSWLTVV.

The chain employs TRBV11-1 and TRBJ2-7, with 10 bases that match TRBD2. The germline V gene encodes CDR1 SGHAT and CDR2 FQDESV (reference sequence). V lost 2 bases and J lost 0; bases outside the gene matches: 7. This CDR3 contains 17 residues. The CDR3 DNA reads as TGTGCCAGCAGCTTAAGGACTAGCGGCGGACGCTCCTACGAGCAGTACTTC. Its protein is CASSLRTSGGRSYEQYF.

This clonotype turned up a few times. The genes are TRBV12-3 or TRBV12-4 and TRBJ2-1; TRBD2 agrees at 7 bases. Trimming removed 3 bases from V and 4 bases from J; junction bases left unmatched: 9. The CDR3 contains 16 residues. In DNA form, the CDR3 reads TGTGCCAGCAGTTTTAACGGCGCTAGCGGTTACAATGAGCAGTTCTTC. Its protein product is CASSFNGASGYNEQFF.

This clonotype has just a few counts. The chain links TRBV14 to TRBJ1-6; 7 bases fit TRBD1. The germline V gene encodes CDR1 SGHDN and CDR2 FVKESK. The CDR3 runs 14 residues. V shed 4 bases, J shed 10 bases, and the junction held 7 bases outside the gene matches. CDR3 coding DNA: TGTGCCAGCAGCCGCACAGGGGTAGGCTCACCCCTCCACTTT. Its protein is CASSRTGVGSPLHF.

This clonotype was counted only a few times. CDR3 sequence reads: CSARPTTDTQYF. The CDR3 DNA reads as TGCAGTGCTAGGCCTACCACAGATACGCAGTATTTT. This chain joins TRBV20-1 and TRBJ2-3; D call uncertain. V was shortened by 3 bases and J by 2 bases, with 6 bases between the two germline ends. The CDR3 has 12 residues. The germline CDR1 and CDR2 sequences are DFQATT and SNEGSKA (reference sequence).

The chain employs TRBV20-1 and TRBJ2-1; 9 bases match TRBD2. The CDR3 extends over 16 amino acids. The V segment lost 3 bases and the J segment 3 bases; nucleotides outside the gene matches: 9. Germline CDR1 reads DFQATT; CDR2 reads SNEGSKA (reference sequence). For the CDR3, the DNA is TGCAGTGCTAGGAGGGTAGCGGGAGCCAGCTACAATGAGCAGTTCTTC. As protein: CSARRVAGASYNEQFF.

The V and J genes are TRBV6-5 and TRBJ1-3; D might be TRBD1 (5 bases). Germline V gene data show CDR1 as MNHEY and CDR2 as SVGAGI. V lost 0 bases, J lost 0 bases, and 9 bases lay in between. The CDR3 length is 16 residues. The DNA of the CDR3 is TGTGCCAGCAGTTACTCGGGGGGTTTCTCTGGAAACACCATATATTTT. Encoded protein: CASSYSGGFSGNTIYF.